The 13 T cell receptor beta chains presented below share a single source sample, sequenced in a study of T-cell reconstitution after alpha-beta-depleted transplantation in children. The TCRbeta library was prepared with unique molecular identifiers. Via MiXCR, TCRdb re-called the PCR reads, giving one row per CDR3 protein. The sample has 750,000 to 950,000 distinct CDR3 sequences; roughly 15% are singletons. Source: PBMCs, mostly from graft donor cells, taken 360 days after TCRalphabeta/CD19-depleted stem cell transplant. These receptors all come from a male patient younger than 18 who had a stem cell transplant for acute lymphoblastic leukemia, so the T cells may come from the graft donor.

The chain is built from TRBV5-1 and TRBJ2-7; D gene unclear. The V gene lost 3 bases and the J gene lost 5 bases, with 9 bases spanning the gap. This CDR3 is built from 12 residues. Germline loops: CDR1 SGHRS, CDR2 YFSETQ. The CDR3: CASSWSQNEQYF. CDR3 nucleotide sequence: TGCGCCAGCAGCTGGAGTCAGAACGAGCAGTACTTC.

This clonotype was counted many times. The rearrangement links TRBV12-5 to TRBJ2-5; no firm D call. The CDR3 covers 14 residues. Germline V CDR1 and CDR2: LGHNT, FRNRAP. With 2 bases removed from V and 5 bases from J, the gap between germline ends came to 12 bases. The chain's CDR3 is CASGLRLGWETQYF. For the CDR3, the DNA is TGTGCTAGTGGTTTGCGCCTTGGATGGGAGACCCAGTACTTC.

Of note for this clonotype: This clone may be a read error of a much larger clone one base away. A read error is likely, as this CDR3 ends without the conserved phenylalanine or tryptophan. This rearrangement joins TRBV11-2 to TRBJ1-1; no reliable D call. This CDR3 comprises 12 residues. Trimming pared 5 bases from V and 8 bases from J, leaving 12 bases between. Germline V gene data show CDR1 as SGHAT and CDR2 as FQNNGV. The CDR3 protein is CASSRLNIEAFL. DNA of the CDR3: TGTGCCAGCAGCAGACTAAATATCGAAGCTTTCCTT.

This clonotype was counted between two and nine times. In DNA, the CDR3 is TGCGCCAGCAGCCAAGTCTCAGCCAAAAACATTCAGTACTTC. It translates to CASSQVSAKNIQYF. This chain links TRBV4-1 with TRBJ2-4; no definite D call. CDR3 length equals 14 residues. V was shortened by 1 base and J by 0 bases, with 4 bases between the two germline ends. In germline, CDR1 is MGHRA, CDR2 YSYEKL.

The chain has TRBV27 and TRBJ2-1, with TRBD2 matching 9 bases. This CDR3 comprises 14 residues. Trimming took 1 base from V and 8 from J; bases not matched to a gene: 3. Germline V gives CDR1 MNHEY, CDR2 SMNVEV (reference sequence). The CDR3 here is CASSLLGGRDEQFF. CDR3 nucleotides: TGTGCCAGCAGTTTATTAGGCGGGAGGGATGAGCAGTTCTTC.

This clonotype was counted at least ten times. For the CDR3, the DNA is TGCAGCGCTAGCGGGACCAACTCCTACGAGCAGTACTTC. Translation gives CSASGTNSYEQYF. This chain joins TRBV29-1 and TRBJ2-7, with TRBD2 matching over 9 bases. J lost 0 bases, V lost 7 bases, and 4 bases had no gene match. Germline V gene data show CDR1 as SQVTM and CDR2 as ANQGSEA. The CDR3 extends over 13 amino acids.

This chain links TRBV20-1 with TRBJ2-5; tentative D call: TRBD2 (5 bases). The germline V gene has CDR1 DFQATT and CDR2 SNEGSKA (reference sequence). Trimming left V 0 bases short and J 5 bases short, with 13 bases between. This CDR3 has 14 amino acids. CDR3: CSARDQLVRETQYF. DNA of the CDR3: TGCAGTGCTAGAGATCAACTAGTAAGGGAGACCCAGTACTTC.

The chain employs TRBV5-5 and TRBJ2-3, with D tentatively TRBD2 (6 bases). V gave up 4 bases and J gave up 4 bases, with 19 bases separating them. Germline V CDR1 and CDR2: SGHKS, YYEKEE (reference sequence). The CDR3 sequence is 16 residues long. CDR3 nucleotide sequence: TGTGCCAGCAGCCGGCCCCCAACTAGCACCCCAGATACGCAGTATTTT. It specifies CASSRPPTSTPDTQYF.

The sample holds many counts of this clonotype. The chain is built from TRBV29-1 and TRBJ2-2; 7 bases map to TRBD1. Germline V gene lookup returns CDR1 SQVTM and CDR2 ANQGSEA. The CDR3 covers 13 residues. V trimming: 7 bases; J trimming: 0 bases; junction bases outside the gene matches: 2. The CDR3, as DNA: TGCAGCGGGGACAGCTCGAACACCGGGGAGCTGTTTTTT. It specifies CSGDSSNTGELFF.

This clonotype came up many times. The J gene is TRBJ2-1, the V gene TRBV12-5, with TRBD2 identical over 7 bases. CDR3 length: 16 amino acids. Germline V gene data show CDR1 as LGHNT and CDR2 as FRNRAP. Trimming at V came to 0 bases and at J to 5 bases, leaving 7 bases not matched to a gene. CDR3 in amino acids: CASGLVLGLGDNEQFF. The CDR3 DNA is TGTGCTAGTGGTTTGGTACTCGGACTAGGTGACAATGAGCAGTTCTTC.

This clonotype appeared many times. The gene calls are TRBV29-1 and TRBJ2-1; 14 bases fit TRBD2. V shed 7 bases, J shed 14 bases, and the junction held 13 bases outside the gene matches. Germline values: CDR1 SQVTM, CDR2 ANQGSEA. This CDR3 spans 14 amino acids. The CDR3 loop reads CSAEQAGTSGSKFF. Here the CDR3 DNA reads TGCAGCGCGGAACAAGCCGGGACTAGCGGGAGCAAGTTCTTC.

The CDR3 sequence: CASRNQRAGGRTDTQYF. The CDR3 bases are TGTGCCAGCAGAAACCAAAGAGCAGGGGGCAGGACAGATACGCAGTATTTT. The rearrangement joins TRBV7-9 to TRBJ2-3; the match to TRBD1 covers 8 bases. CDR3 length: 17 amino acids. Germline V gives CDR1 SEHNR, CDR2 FQNEAQ (reference sequence). V lost 6 bases and J lost 3; bases outside the gene matches: 14.

CDR3 protein: CASSQRREYTGELFF. CDR3 nucleotide sequence: TGCGCCAGCAGTCAGAGACGGGAGTACACCGGGGAGCTGTTTTTT. The chain has TRBV5-1 and TRBJ2-2; D may be TRBD2 (6 bases). The CDR3 loop spans 15 amino acids. Germline CDR1 SGHRS, CDR2 YFSETQ. Trimming pared 5 bases from V and 3 bases from J, leaving 14 bases between.